This T cell receptor (beta chain) was identified during a study of blood T cell repertoires in COVID-19. About the research overall: From T cells, B-cell-depleted T cells, or PBMCs came the material, which was cDNA or gDNA.

This CDR3 region has 14 residues. Trimming shortened V by 1 base and J by 5 bases, and 6 bases separated the two germline ends. Germline loops: CDR1 SEHNR, CDR2 FQNEAQ (reference sequence). TCRdb's table, derived via immunoSEQ multiplex PCR, lists solely in-frame clones and lacks some. The data hold about 58,000 clones, with about four fifths observed a single time. The chain uses TRBV7-9 and TRBJ1-6; no reliable D call. The sequenced sample was peripheral blood. The source is a human donor in a cohort sampled during active COVID-19. As DNA, the CDR3 is TGTGCCAGCAGCTTAGTACAGCATAATTCACCCCTCCACTTT. Translated, it gives CASSLVQHNSPLHF.